A selection of T cell receptor beta chains follows, all from one sample in a study of Ad26.COV2.S vaccination and SARS-CoV-2 variants. The method was immunoSEQ multiplex PCR; TCRdb's version includes in-frame clones alone and lacks a portion of them. The sample contains approximately 420,000 clones, more than 85% of which appear only once. The material sequenced was peripheral blood, taken in a trial of Ad26.COV2.S vaccine versus placebo. The receptor set was obtained from a person between 18 and 65 years old who received the Ad26.COV2.S COVID-19 vaccine or a placebo. CDR3s include the opening cysteine and the closing phenylalanine or tryptophan. The order of the fields is D gene, clone size, CDR3 length, J gene, V gene, CDR3 protein, CDR3 DNA. D genes are given only for firm matches. Size is stated for part of the rows, as once, few or many counts, or as a class when the clone is expanded.

D gene: .
clone size: .
CDR3 length: 15
J gene: TRBJ1-3
V gene: TRBV7-8
CDR3 protein: CASSFPTRVGNTIYF
CDR3 DNA: TGTGCCAGCAGCTTCCCTACCAGGGTAGGAAACACCATATATTTT

D gene: TRBD1
clone size: .
CDR3 length: 15
J gene: TRBJ1-2
V gene: TRBV19
CDR3 protein: CASSASVTGGEGYTF
CDR3 DNA: TGTGCCAGTAGTGCGTCCGTCACAGGGGGCGAGGGCTACACCTTC

D gene: TRBD1
clone size: .
CDR3 length: 15
J gene: TRBJ1-5
V gene: TRBV18
CDR3 protein: CASSPGQVVGRPQHF
CDR3 DNA: TGTGCCAGCTCACCTGGACAGGTGGTAGGGAGGCCCCAGCATTTT

D gene: .
clone size: .
CDR3 length: 17
J gene: TRBJ1-2
V gene: TRBV12-5
CDR3 protein: CASGLVVTREGNYGYTF
CDR3 DNA: TGTGCTAGTGGTTTGGTAGTAACAAGAGAGGGTAACTATGGCTACACCTTC

D gene: .
clone size: .
CDR3 length: 14
J gene: TRBJ2-6
V gene: TRBV10-1
CDR3 protein: CASSAGSGANVLTF
CDR3 DNA: TGCGCCAGCAGTGCAGGGTCTGGGGCCAACGTCCTGACTTTC

D gene: .
clone size: .
CDR3 length: 14
J gene: TRBJ1-6
V gene: TRBV27
CDR3 protein: CASSLSGSNSPLHF
CDR3 DNA: TGTGCCAGCAGCCTATCGGGATCTAATTCACCCCTCCACTTT

D gene: TRBD1
clone size: .
CDR3 length: 17
J gene: TRBJ2-7
V gene: TRBV27
CDR3 protein: CASSLRESGTGIYEQYF
CDR3 DNA: TGTGCCAGCAGTTTAAGGGAGTCCGGGACAGGGATCTACGAGCAGTACTTC

D gene: .
clone size: few
CDR3 length: 15
J gene: TRBJ2-3
V gene: TRBV6-2/TRBV6-3
CDR3 protein: CASSYRTLETDTQYF
CDR3 DNA: TGTGCCAGCAGTTACCGAACACTAGAAACAGATACGCAGTATTTT

D gene: TRBD2
clone size: .
CDR3 length: 18
J gene: TRBJ2-5
V gene: TRBV29-1
CDR3 protein: CSVEARASGGSYQETQYF
CDR3 DNA: TGCAGCGTTGAAGCCCGGGCTAGCGGGGGATCGTACCAAGAGACCCAGTACTTC

D gene: .
clone size: .
CDR3 length: 15
J gene: TRBJ1-5
V gene: TRBV6-2/TRBV6-3
CDR3 protein: CASSYLRGRNQPQHF
CDR3 DNA: TGTGCCAGCAGTTACCTCAGGGGCCGCAATCAGCCCCAGCATTTT

D gene: .
clone size: .
CDR3 length: 17
J gene: TRBJ1-5
V gene: TRBV6-1
CDR3 protein: CASSEKGSYPRDQPQHF
CDR3 DNA: TGTGCCAGCAGTGAAAAAGGCTCATATCCACGGGATCAGCCCCAGCATTTT

D gene: TRBD2
clone size: .
CDR3 length: 15
J gene: TRBJ2-3
V gene: TRBV5-4
CDR3 protein: CASSLGRGGQDTQYF
CDR3 DNA: TGTGCCAGCAGCTTGGGGCGGGGGGGCCAAGATACGCAGTATTTT

D gene: .
clone size: .
CDR3 length: 17
J gene: TRBJ1-3
V gene: TRBV4-1
CDR3 protein: CASSQGLQASLGNTIYF
CDR3 DNA: TGCGCCAGCAGCCAAGGTCTCCAGGCTAGTCTCGGAAACACCATATATTTT

D gene: TRBD1
clone size: .
CDR3 length: 17
J gene: TRBJ1-2
V gene: TRBV7-2
CDR3 protein: CASSLTRGGTGPAGYTF
CDR3 DNA: TGTGCCAGCAGCTTAACTAGAGGGGGGACAGGCCCGGCTGGCTACACCTTC

D gene: TRBD1
clone size: few
CDR3 length: 16
J gene: TRBJ1-3
V gene: TRBV4-3
CDR3 protein: CASSQDLTGDGNTIYF
CDR3 DNA: TGCGCCAGCAGCCAAGACCTGACAGGGGATGGAAACACCATATATTTT

D gene: .
clone size: .
CDR3 length: 15
J gene: TRBJ2-1
V gene: TRBV7-8
CDR3 protein: CASSLDRAGDNEQFF
CDR3 DNA: TGTGCCAGCAGCTTAGATCGAGCAGGCGACAATGAGCAGTTCTTC

D gene: .
clone size: .
CDR3 length: 14
J gene: TRBJ2-7
V gene: TRBV6-1
CDR3 protein: CASSEWGPSTEQYF
CDR3 DNA: TGTGCCAGCAGTGAATGGGGGCCCTCGACCGAGCAGTACTTC

D gene: .
clone size: .
CDR3 length: 14
J gene: TRBJ1-1
V gene: TRBV4-1
CDR3 protein: CASSQEYRDTEAFF
CDR3 DNA: TGCGCCAGCAGCCAAGAATACAGGGACACTGAAGCTTTCTTT

D gene: TRBD1
clone size: .
CDR3 length: 19
J gene: TRBJ2-6
V gene: TRBV4-1
CDR3 protein: CASSQPIRQGNTGANVLTF
CDR3 DNA: TGCGCCAGCAGCCAACCCATCAGACAGGGAAATACTGGGGCCAACGTCCTGACTTTC

D gene: TRBD1
clone size: .
CDR3 length: 14
J gene: TRBJ2-7
V gene: TRBV10-1
CDR3 protein: CASSPGQGSNEQYF
CDR3 DNA: TGCGCCAGCAGTCCTGGACAGGGTAGCAACGAGCAGTACTTC

D gene: .
clone size: .
CDR3 length: 13
J gene: TRBJ2-1
V gene: TRBV7-6
CDR3 protein: CASSLVWGDEQFF
CDR3 DNA: TGTGCCAGCAGCTTAGTTTGGGGGGATGAGCAGTTCTTC

D gene: TRBD1
clone size: .
CDR3 length: 16
J gene: TRBJ1-2
V gene: TRBV7-9
CDR3 protein: CASSLHLGQAAYGYTF
CDR3 DNA: TGTGCCAGCAGCTTACACCTTGGACAGGCGGCCTATGGCTACACCTTC

D gene: .
clone size: once
CDR3 length: 17
J gene: TRBJ2-3
V gene: TRBV5-6
CDR3 protein: CASSLDLGGGLTDTQYF
CDR3 DNA: TGTGCCAGCAGCTTGGATTTGGGAGGTGGTCTGACAGATACGCAGTATTTT

D gene: TRBD1
clone size: .
CDR3 length: 18
J gene: TRBJ1-1
V gene: TRBV4-1
CDR3 protein: CASSQEPGTGGKNTEAFF
CDR3 DNA: TGCGCCAGCAGCCAGGAACCCGGGACAGGGGGCAAGAACACTGAAGCTTTCTTT

D gene: TRBD2
clone size: .
CDR3 length: 15
J gene: TRBJ2-3
V gene: TRBV29-1
CDR3 protein: CSVEDSGGWADTQYF
CDR3 DNA: TGCAGCGTTGAAGATAGCGGGGGTTGGGCAGATACGCAGTATTTT

D gene: TRBD1
clone size: .
CDR3 length: 13
J gene: TRBJ1-2
V gene: TRBV2
CDR3 protein: CASSEDRDYGYTF
CDR3 DNA: TGTGCCAGCAGTGAGGACAGGGATTATGGCTACACCTTC

D gene: .
clone size: .
CDR3 length: 13
J gene: TRBJ2-3
V gene: TRBV12-3/TRBV12-4
CDR3 protein: CASRTLLADTQYF
CDR3 DNA: TGTGCCAGCAGGACCCTCCTAGCAGATACGCAGTATTTT

D gene: TRBD2
clone size: .
CDR3 length: 15
J gene: TRBJ2-5
V gene: TRBV7-7
CDR3 protein: CASSPGTSGQETQYF
CDR3 DNA: TGTGCTAGCAGCCCAGGGACTAGCGGGCAAGAGACCCAGTACTTC

D gene: .
clone size: .
CDR3 length: 13
J gene: TRBJ1-2
V gene: TRBV12-3/TRBV12-4
CDR3 protein: CASSLYREYGYTF
CDR3 DNA: TGTGCCAGCAGTTTATACAGGGAATATGGCTACACCTTC

D gene: .
clone size: .
CDR3 length: 16
J gene: TRBJ2-2
V gene: TRBV6-1
CDR3 protein: CASSDAHRGHTGELFF
CDR3 DNA: TGTGCCAGCAGTGATGCTCACCGGGGTCATACCGGGGAGCTGTTTTTT

D gene: .
clone size: .
CDR3 length: 17
J gene: TRBJ2-2
V gene: TRBV5-4
CDR3 protein: CASSAPPGTGNTGELFF
CDR3 DNA: TGTGCCAGCAGCGCACCTCCGGGAACAGGGAACACCGGGGAGCTGTTTTTT

D gene: .
clone size: .
CDR3 length: 13
J gene: TRBJ2-7
V gene: TRBV10-2
CDR3 protein: CASSEIRAFGQYF
CDR3 DNA: TGCGCCAGCAGTGAGATCCGTGCTTTTGGGCAGTACTTC

D gene: .
clone size: .
CDR3 length: 18
J gene: TRBJ2-6
V gene: TRBV27
CDR3 protein: CASSSTGTFYSGANVLTF
CDR3 DNA: TGTGCCAGCAGTTCAACAGGGACTTTTTACTCTGGGGCCAACGTCCTGACTTTC

D gene: TRBD1
clone size: .
CDR3 length: 18
J gene: TRBJ2-6
V gene: TRBV24-1
CDR3 protein: CATSDFGTGGPGANVLTF
CDR3 DNA: TGTGCCACCAGTGATTTTGGGACAGGGGGGCCTGGGGCCAACGTCCTGACTTTC

D gene: .
clone size: .
CDR3 length: 15
J gene: TRBJ2-2
V gene: TRBV24-1
CDR3 protein: CATSGGQENTGELFF
CDR3 DNA: TGTGCCACCAGTGGGGGGCAGGAGAACACCGGGGAGCTGTTTTTT

D gene: TRBD2
clone size: .
CDR3 length: 12
J gene: TRBJ2-1
V gene: TRBV30
CDR3 protein: CAWSGTSGPQFF
CDR3 DNA: TGTGCCTGGAGTGGGACTAGCGGACCGCAGTTCTTC

D gene: TRBD2
clone size: once
CDR3 length: 16
J gene: TRBJ2-1
V gene: TRBV7-9
CDR3 protein: CASSFSSGGPYNEQFF
CDR3 DNA: TGTGCCAGCAGCTTTTCTAGCGGGGGCCCCTACAATGAGCAGTTCTTC

D gene: .
clone size: .
CDR3 length: 18
J gene: TRBJ2-3
V gene: TRBV4-1
CDR3 protein: CASSPLSGGRSSTDTQYF
CDR3 DNA: TGCGCCAGCAGCCCCCTATCCGGGGGCCGTTCTAGCACAGATACGCAGTATTTT

D gene: TRBD1
clone size: .
CDR3 length: 13
J gene: TRBJ1-6
V gene: TRBV27
CDR3 protein: CASSGGQGPILHF
CDR3 DNA: TGTGCCAGCAGTGGGGGACAGGGACCAATCCTCCACTTT

D gene: .
clone size: few
CDR3 length: 14
J gene: TRBJ1-5
V gene: TRBV6-5
CDR3 protein: CASSSRGSNQPQHF
CDR3 DNA: TGTGCCAGCAGTTCCCGCGGGAGCAATCAGCCCCAGCATTTT

D gene: .
clone size: .
CDR3 length: 14
J gene: TRBJ2-1
V gene: TRBV5-1
CDR3 protein: CASSPAAAYNEQFF
CDR3 DNA: TGCGCCAGCAGCCCTGCGGCAGCTTACAATGAGCAGTTCTTC

D gene: .
clone size: .
CDR3 length: 15
J gene: TRBJ2-7
V gene: TRBV7-2
CDR3 protein: CASSLVAGATYEQYF
CDR3 DNA: TGTGCCAGCAGCTTAGTGGCAGGCGCTACCTACGAGCAGTACTTC

D gene: .
clone size: .
CDR3 length: 13
J gene: TRBJ1-1
V gene: TRBV29-1
CDR3 protein: CSVAYAGNTEAFF
CDR3 DNA: TGCAGCGTTGCATACGCAGGGAACACTGAAGCTTTCTTT

D gene: .
clone size: .
CDR3 length: 12
J gene: TRBJ2-1
V gene: TRBV7-2
CDR3 protein: CASSPLFSEQFF
CDR3 DNA: TGTGCCAGCAGCCCTCTCTTTAGTGAGCAGTTCTTC

D gene: .
clone size: .
CDR3 length: 15
J gene: TRBJ1-1
V gene: TRBV19
CDR3 protein: CASSNTAGFAFGAFF
CDR3 DNA: TGTGCCAGTAGTAACACCGCCGGATTCGCGTTTGGCGCTTTCTTT

D gene: TRBD2
clone size: few
CDR3 length: 14
J gene: TRBJ2-2
V gene: TRBV7-2
CDR3 protein: CASGGGGAAGELFF
CDR3 DNA: TGTGCCAGCGGAGGCGGGGGGGCCGCCGGGGAGCTGTTTTTT

D gene: .
clone size: .
CDR3 length: 15
J gene: TRBJ1-5
V gene: TRBV30
CDR3 protein: CAWSKGSISNQPQHF
CDR3 DNA: TGTGCCTGGTCCAAAGGGTCTATTAGCAATCAGCCCCAGCATTTT

D gene: .
clone size: once
CDR3 length: 16
J gene: TRBJ2-7
V gene: TRBV9
CDR3 protein: CASSVGGGSPFYEQYF
CDR3 DNA: TGTGCCAGCAGCGTCGGGGGTGGGTCTCCGTTCTACGAGCAGTACTTC

D gene: .
clone size: .
CDR3 length: 13
J gene: TRBJ1-2
V gene: TRBV7-6
CDR3 protein: CASSPGQFYGYTF
CDR3 DNA: TGTGCCAGCAGCCCCGGACAGTTCTATGGCTACACCTTC

D gene: TRBD1
clone size: .
CDR3 length: 14
J gene: TRBJ1-1
V gene: TRBV11-1
CDR3 protein: CASRDRGANTEAFF
CDR3 DNA: TGTGCCAGCAGAGACAGGGGGGCGAACACTGAAGCTTTCTTT

D gene: .
clone size: .
CDR3 length: 14
J gene: TRBJ1-2
V gene: TRBV21-1
CDR3 protein: CASNKGGLWAGYTF
CDR3 DNA: TGTGCCAGCAACAAAGGGGGACTTTGGGCTGGCTACACCTTC

D gene: .
clone size: .
CDR3 length: 15
J gene: TRBJ1-5
V gene: TRBV5-5
CDR3 protein: CASSLGGGSNQPQHF
CDR3 DNA: TGTGCCAGCAGCTTGGGAGGGGGAAGCAATCAGCCCCAGCATTTT

D gene: .
clone size: once
CDR3 length: 13
J gene: TRBJ1-2
V gene: TRBV14
CDR3 protein: CASSPWTNYGYTF
CDR3 DNA: TGTGCCAGCAGCCCGTGGACTAACTATGGCTACACCTTC

D gene: .
clone size: .
CDR3 length: 18
J gene: TRBJ2-1
V gene: TRBV13
CDR3 protein: CASSLSPRTGSSYNEQFF
CDR3 DNA: TGTGCCAGCAGCTTAAGTCCGAGGACTGGGAGCTCCTACAATGAGCAGTTCTTC

D gene: .
clone size: .
CDR3 length: 15
J gene: TRBJ2-5
V gene: TRBV11-2
CDR3 protein: CASSSRLGAGETQYF
CDR3 DNA: TGTGCCAGCAGCTCCCGATTGGGGGCAGGGGAGACCCAGTACTTC